This passage covers 24 T cell receptor beta chains from one sample sequenced in a study of T cells of healthy individuals. TCRdb ran MiXCR on the 5' RACE reads and lists one entry per CDR3 protein. The repertoire holds some 82,000 distinct CDR3 sequences, about 4.8% seen once, with around 7.6% in the top ten. All receptors derive from a female donor in good health.

This clonotype was seen repeatedly, ten times or more. The V gene is TRBV20-1, the J gene TRBJ2-2; D not certain. Germline V gene lookup returns CDR1 DFQATT and CDR2 SNEGSKA (reference sequence). There are 14 residues in the CDR3. Trimming removed 0 bases from V and 6 bases from J, with 11 bases in between. CDR3 protein: CSARDPRSAGELFF. The CDR3 nucleotides read TGCAGTGCTAGAGATCCCCGGAGTGCCGGGGAGCTGTTTTTT.

This clonotype was counted many times. The gene calls are TRBV29-1 and TRBJ2-1, with 8 nucleotides matching TRBD2. Looked up from germline, CDR1 is SQVTM and CDR2 is ANQGSEA. This CDR3 has 14 amino acids. V dropped 7 bases and J dropped 3; count of bases not matched to a gene: 8. The DNA for the CDR3 is TGCAGCGGGATTAGCGGGGAAAACTACAATGAGCAGTTCTTC. It yields the protein CSGISGENYNEQFF.

This clonotype was seen many times. The chain couples TRBV11-2 to TRBJ2-4; D gene unclear. The CDR3 sequence is 14 residues long. Trimming took off 5 bases at V and 1 base at J, with 9 bases between the two ends. Germline CDR1 SGHAT, CDR2 FQNNGV. CDR3 nucleotides: TGTGCCAGCAGCGAAGTAGGGGCCAAAAACATTCAGTACTTC. The encoded protein is CASSEVGAKNIQYF.

This clonotype showed up many times. The V call is TRBV6-7, the J call TRBJ2-7; TRBD2 agrees at 8 bases. TRBV6-7 is an ORF for which the function is uncertain. Unmatched junction bases numbered 5, after V lost 0 bases and J lost 4 bases. The CDR3 covers 15 residues. The CDR3 DNA reads TGTGCCAGCAGTTACTCTGGCCTAGCGGGTTACGAGCAGTACTTC. Encoded protein: CASSYSGLAGYEQYF.

V gene TRBV7-3 combines with J gene TRBJ2-5; possibly TRBD1 for D (6 bases). With 5 bases removed from V and 2 bases from J, the gap between germline ends came to 12 bases. The CDR3 covers 14 residues. Looked up from germline, CDR1 is SGHTA and CDR2 is FQGTGA. The DNA of the CDR3 is TGTGCCAGCAGCCCAGGGGTAGGGCAAGAGACCCAGTACTTC. This translates into CASSPGVGQETQYF.

This clonotype occurred many times. The chain recombines TRBV12-3 or TRBV12-4 with TRBJ2-1, with a tentative D call TRBD2 (6 bases). The CDR3 is made up of 12 amino acids. Trimming took 7 bases from V and 8 from J, leaving 12 bases between them. CDR3 residues: CASTGGLYEQFF. The CDR3 DNA follows: TGTGCCAGCACCGGGGGTCTGTATGAGCAGTTCTTC.

This clonotype was picked up many times. This rearrangement joins TRBV10-3 to TRBJ2-6; possible D gene TRBD2, 5 bases. V was shortened by 6 bases and J by 4 bases, with 10 bases between the two germline ends. The germline CDR1 and CDR2 sequences are ENHRY and SYGVKD. This CDR3 spans 14 amino acids. The CDR3 coding sequence is TGTGCCATCAGGGCAGCGGTCGGGGCCAACGTCCTGACTTTC. Residues: CAIRAAVGANVLTF.

This clonotype has at least ten counts. V and J are TRBV5-1 and TRBJ2-3, with D uncertain. The CDR3 length is 15 residues. The germline V gene has CDR1 SGHRS and CDR2 YFSETQ. V lost 1 base, J lost 2 bases, and 11 bases lay in between. CDR3 amino acids: CASSLFWGTTDTQYF. CDR3 nucleotide sequence: TGCGCCAGCAGCTTGTTTTGGGGTACCACAGATACGCAGTATTTT.

This clonotype was observed at least ten times. This chain joins TRBV18 and TRBJ1-1; D is unresolved. Between the trimmed V and J ends, which lost 6 bases and 1 base, there was a span of 9 bases. Germline values: CDR1 KGHSH, CDR2 LQKENI. The CDR3 length is 13 residues. In nucleotides, the CDR3 is TGTGCCAGCTCGGTCCAAAAGAACACTGAAGCTTTCTTT. It codes for CASSVQKNTEAFF. The full variable domain, completed using reference TRBV18 and TRBJ1-1, is NAGVMQNPRHLVRRRGQEARLRCSPMKGHSHVYWYRQLPEEGLKFMVYLQKENIIDESGMPKERFSAEFPKEGPSILRIQQVVRGDSAAYFCASSVQKNTEAFFGQGTRLTVV.

In this sample, this clonotype turned up many times. This chain connects TRBV20-1 to TRBJ1-6, with TRBD1 matching 9 bases. Germline CDR1 is DFQATT and CDR2 is SNEGSKA (reference sequence). This CDR3 spans 15 amino acids. J lost 6 bases, V lost 0 bases, and 3 bases had no gene match. The CDR3: CSARESDRGNSPLHF. The CDR3 region has the DNA TGCAGTGCTAGAGAATCGGACAGGGGTAATTCACCCCTCCACTTT.

This clonotype has a count of ten or more. The rearrangement joins TRBV7-9 to TRBJ2-3; tentative D call: TRBD1 (6 bases). Trimming pared 8 bases from V and 4 bases from J, leaving 19 bases between. The CDR3 covers 15 residues. Per germline, CDR1 SEHNR and CDR2 FQNEAQ (reference sequence). The CDR3 coding sequence is TGTGCCAGCGGATCCCGGGACACCAAGGCAGATACGCAGTATTTT. Translated: CASGSRDTKADTQYF.

This clonotype was counted only a few times. This rearrangement joins TRBV15 to TRBJ1-2; the D is unclear. Germline V gene data show CDR1 as LNHNV and CDR2 as YYDKDF (reference sequence). V was shortened by 5 bases and J by 4 bases, with 11 bases between the two germline ends. CDR3 length equals 13 residues. For the CDR3, the DNA is TGTGCCACCAGCGTAGACCGGATCTATGGCTACACCTTC. This gives the protein CATSVDRIYGYTF.

This clonotype was counted many times. This sequence joins TRBV12-3 or TRBV12-4 and TRBJ2-3; TRBD2 agrees at 12 bases. CDR3 size: 16 residues. V shed 5 bases, J shed 4 bases, and the junction held 7 bases outside the gene matches. The CDR3 sequence: CASSPARTSGADTQYF. As DNA, the CDR3 is TGTGCCAGCAGTCCGGCGAGGACTAGCGGGGCAGATACGCAGTATTTT.

This clonotype was found many times. The chain employs TRBV9 and TRBJ2-3; 10 bases align to TRBD2. The CDR3 has 17 amino acids. V shed 2 bases, J shed 2 bases, and the junction held 8 bases outside the gene matches. CDR1 SGDLS and CDR2 YYNGEE come from the germline V gene. Here the CDR3 reads CASSVGLAVTPTDTQYF. DNA of the CDR3: TGTGCCAGCAGCGTCGGACTAGCGGTTACCCCCACAGATACGCAGTATTTT.

This chain joins TRBV4-3 and TRBJ1-2; TRBD1 matches at 12 bases. The germline V gene encodes CDR1 LGHNA and CDR2 YSLEER. The J segment lost 3 bases and the V segment lost 1 base, leaving 12 bases of the junction unmatched. The CDR3 is 19 amino acids. The CDR3 bases are TGCGCCAGCAGCCAAGGTCGTGGGACAGGGGGCGCGGGTTACTATGGCTACACCTTC. Its protein is CASSQGRGTGGAGYYGYTF.

This clonotype appeared many times. The V call is TRBV12-3 or TRBV12-4, the J call TRBJ2-3, with D possibly matching TRBD2 (5 bases). Between the trimmed V and J ends, which lost 6 bases and 4 bases, there was a span of 11 bases. The CDR3 is 13 residues long. Here the CDR3 DNA reads TGTGCCAGCAGGGAACGGGGTTCAGATACGCAGTATTTT. It is translated as CASRERGSDTQYF.

This clonotype was counted between two and nine times. V gene TRBV29-1 combines with J gene TRBJ2-7, with D perhaps TRBD1 (6 bases). V was cut by 6 bases and J by 3 bases, with 15 bases left in between. Per the germline V gene, CDR1 is SQVTM and CDR2 is ANQGSEA. The CDR3 totals 13 residues. In nucleotides, the CDR3 is TGCAGCGTGATCCGGGACACCGGCTACGAGCAGTACTTC. Its translation is CSVIRDTGYEQYF.

This clonotype occurred many times. V usage is TRBV7-9 and J usage is TRBJ2-3; 7 bases agree with TRBD2. The germline V gene has CDR1 SEHNR and CDR2 FQNEAQ (reference sequence). The CDR3 is made up of 16 amino acids. Germline trimming cut 3 bases from V and 0 bases from J; bases unmatched to any gene: 6. CDR3 in amino acids: CASSFWLAASTDTQYF. CDR3 DNA: TGTGCCAGCAGCTTTTGGCTAGCGGCAAGCACAGATACGCAGTATTTT.

The J gene is TRBJ2-1, the V gene TRBV12-3 or TRBV12-4; D ambiguous. Trimming pared 3 bases from V and 7 bases from J, leaving 10 bases between. This CDR3 is built from 13 residues. The CDR3 region is CASSFWSINEQFF. The CDR3 DNA reads as TGTGCCAGCAGTTTCTGGAGTATAAATGAGCAGTTCTTC.

This clonotype came up many times. V usage is TRBV5-6 and J usage is TRBJ2-7; D remains unclear. Germline V gene sequence: CDR1 SGHDT, CDR2 YYEEEE. The CDR3 sequence is 13 residues long. Deletions cut 1 base from V and 1 base from J, with 6 bases between. The CDR3 spells CASSLSQSYEQYF. Written as DNA, the CDR3 is TGTGCCAGCAGCTTGAGCCAGTCCTACGAGCAGTACTTC.

The CDR3, as DNA: TGTGCCAGCAGAGCCACAGGGGGCCTAAGCGAGCAGTACTTC. Encoded protein: CASRATGGLSEQYF. V usage is TRBV6-5 and J usage is TRBJ2-7, with 9 nucleotides matching TRBD1. Trimming at V came to 6 bases and at J to 6 bases, leaving 9 bases not matched to a gene. This CDR3 spans 14 amino acids. From germline, CDR1 is MNHEY and CDR2 SVGAGI.

This clonotype was observed at least ten times. The chain joins TRBV29-1 to TRBJ2-5, with 11 bases that match TRBD1. The ends lost 6 bases at V and 10 bases at J; junction bases unmatched: 13. Germline values: CDR1 SQVTM, CDR2 ANQGSEA. The CDR3 covers 14 residues. The CDR3 spells CSVGTGGRVLVQYF. The CDR3 nucleotides read TGCAGCGTCGGGACAGGGGGGCGCGTGTTGGTCCAGTACTTC.

This chain joins TRBV12-3 or TRBV12-4 and TRBJ1-1; D not certain. V was clipped by 5 bases and J by 1 base, with 11 bases between them. The CDR3 length is 14 residues. The CDR3 reads CASSPRPWNTEAFF. DNA for the CDR3: TGTGCCAGCAGTCCTAGACCGTGGAACACTGAAGCTTTCTTT.

The V gene is TRBV6-2 or TRBV6-3, the J gene TRBJ2-3; 9 nucleotides align to TRBD2. The CDR3 runs 16 residues. V gave up 6 bases and J gave up 1 base; unmatched junction bases: 8. Germline V gives CDR1 MNHEY, CDR2 SVGEGT. CDR3 DNA: TGTGCCAGCAGGCCTAGCGGGGCGCGGGGCACAGATACGCAGTATTTT. Translated, it gives CASRPSGARGTDTQYF.